This T cell receptor beta chain comes out of a study of identical twins. The germline V and J ends were trimmed by 4 bases and 4 bases, with 8 bases remaining between them. CDR3 length: 13 amino acids. CDR1 is SGHTA, CDR2 FQGTGA, per germline. General study points: Rather than following the same donors, the conclusions depended on cross-sectional statistical analysis. Out-of-frame alpha sequences that twins shared showed excess low generation probability.

Template switching introduced a universal primer site, and the cDNA bore unique molecular identifiers. TCRdb itself ran the 5' RACE reads through MiXCR, one entry per CDR3 protein. Of roughly 250,000 distinct CDR3 sequences listed, around an eighth were seen once; the top ten hold approximately 8.2%. As regards this clonotype: Its cognate antigen is unknown.

The TCR sequence derives from a woman in her late teens or twenties in good health. The chain employs TRBV7-3 and TRBJ1-3; D is unresolved. What was sequenced was memory (CD45RO+) T cells sorted from blood. The CDR3 sequence is CASSSDMGNTIYF. CDR3 nucleotides: TGTGCCAGCAGCTCAGACATGGGAAACACCATATATTTT.